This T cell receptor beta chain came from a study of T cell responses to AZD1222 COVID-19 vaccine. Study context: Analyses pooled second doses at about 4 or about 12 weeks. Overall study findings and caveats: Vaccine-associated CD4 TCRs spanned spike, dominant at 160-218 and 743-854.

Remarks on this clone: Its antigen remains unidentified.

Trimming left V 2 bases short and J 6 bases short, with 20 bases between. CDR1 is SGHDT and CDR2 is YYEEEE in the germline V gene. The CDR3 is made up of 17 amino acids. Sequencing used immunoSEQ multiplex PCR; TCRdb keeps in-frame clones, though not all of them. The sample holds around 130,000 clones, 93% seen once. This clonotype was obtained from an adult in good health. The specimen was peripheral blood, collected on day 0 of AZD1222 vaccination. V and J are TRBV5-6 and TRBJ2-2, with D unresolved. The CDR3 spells CASSFVQLQSRPGELFF. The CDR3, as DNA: TGTGCCAGCAGCTTCGTCCAATTGCAGAGCAGGCCCGGGGAGCTGTTTTTT.